These T cell receptor beta chains were read from a single sample in a study of CD8 T cells in Susac syndrome. TCRdb re-analysed the immunoSEQ multiplex PCR reads in MiXCR, keeping a single row per CDR3 protein. The top ten hold approximately 0.11% of the sample, which has under 200,000 distinct CDR3 sequences, around 94% seen once. Material: CD4+ T cells from PBMCs. The receptors were sampled from a human donor with Susac syndrome. The CDR3 runs from the conserved cysteine through the conserved F or W. Each record gives: CDR3 protein, CDR3 DNA, V gene, clone size, D gene, J gene. A D gene is named only where the DNA matches it firmly. Clone size, where shown, is once, few, many, or a class for clones that have expanded.

CASSQEPGQAYGYTF TGTGCCAGCAGCCAAGAACCGGGACAGGCTTATGGCTACACCTTC TRBV3-1 . TRBD1 TRBJ1-2
CASGTIRLYSYEQYF TGTGCCAGCGGGACCATTCGGCTTTACTCCTACGAGCAGTACTTC TRBV6-5 . . TRBJ2-7
CASSSPRDSSYGYTF TGTGCCAGCAGTTCCCCGAGGGACTCGAGCTATGGCTACACCTTC TRBV6-6 . . TRBJ1-2
CASSFQGAGGYTF TGTGCCAGCAGTTTCCAGGGGGCAGGTGGCTACACCTTC TRBV12-3/TRBV12-4 . TRBD1 TRBJ1-2
CASSWSLRADNSPLHF TGTGCCAGCAGTTGGTCCCTCAGGGCGGATAATTCACCCCTCCACTTT TRBV7-2 . . TRBJ1-6
CASSPLVGSGYEQYF TGTGCCAGCAGCCCCCTTGTGGGCAGCGGGTACGAGCAGTACTTC TRBV5-6 . . TRBJ2-7
CASSLDGLTEAFF TGCGCCAGCAGCTTGGACGGTTTGACTGAAGCTTTCTTT TRBV5-1 . . TRBJ1-1
CASSQVLGNQPQHF TGTGCCAGCAGCCAAGTTTTAGGGAATCAGCCCCAGCATTTT TRBV3-1 once . TRBJ1-5
CSVDEWGGKRFF TGCAGCGTTGACGAGTGGGGGGGCAAACGGTTTTTT TRBV29-1 . . TRBJ1-4
CASSFGTGLQNIQYF TGTGCCAGCAGCTTCGGGACAGGGCTACAAAACATTCAGTACTTC TRBV7-9 . TRBD1 TRBJ2-4
CASSQEPQRGAINEQFF TGCGCCAGCAGCCAAGAACCCCAGCGGGGGGCAATCAATGAGCAGTTCTTC TRBV4-1 . TRBD2 TRBJ2-1
CASSQGESETQYF TGTGCCAGCAGCCAAGGAGAGAGCGAGACCCAGTACTTC TRBV3-1 many . TRBJ2-5
CASYGEGANYEQYF TGTGCCAGCTATGGTGAGGGGGCGAACTACGAGCAGTACTTC TRBV6-6 once TRBD1 TRBJ2-7
CASSPRTGPYEQYF TGTGCCAGCAGCCCCCGGACAGGGCCCTACGAGCAGTACTTC TRBV5-4 few TRBD1 TRBJ2-7
CASSFTSGAPYEQYF TGCGCCAGCAGCTTTACTAGCGGGGCCCCCTACGAGCAGTACTTC TRBV5-1 . TRBD2 TRBJ2-7
CASSLQASNQPQHF TGTGCCAGCAGTTTACAGGCCAGCAATCAGCCCCAGCATTTT TRBV12-3/TRBV12-4 few . TRBJ1-5
CASSVVPGELFF TGTGCCAGCAGCGTAGTTCCCGGGGAGCTGTTTTTT TRBV9 . . TRBJ2-2
CAWSAHRGQPQHF TGTGCCTGGAGTGCACACAGGGGGCAGCCCCAGCATTTT TRBV30 . TRBD1 TRBJ1-5
CSARDGLTNTEAFF TGCAGTGCTAGAGATGGGCTGACGAACACTGAAGCTTTCTTT TRBV20-1 . . TRBJ1-1
CASSLVSGGADTQYF TGTGCCAGCAGCTTGGTTAGCGGGGGCGCAGATACGCAGTATTTT TRBV5-6 . TRBD2 TRBJ2-3
CSGLPGAGRGYTF TGCAGTGGCCTCCCAGGGGCCGGACGAGGCTACACCTTC TRBV20-1 . . TRBJ1-2
CSARQGFTEAFF TGCAGTGCAAGACAGGGGTTCACTGAAGCTTTCTTT TRBV20-1 . TRBD1 TRBJ1-1
CASSRRPPATDTQYF TGTGCCAGCTCACGGAGGCCTCCAGCCACAGATACGCAGTATTTT TRBV18 . . TRBJ2-3
CASSSRQPNQPQHF TGTGCCAGCAGCTCTCGACAGCCCAATCAGCCCCAGCATTTT TRBV6-2/TRBV6-3 . . TRBJ1-5
CSSEPLAGYGYTF TGCAGTTCTGAACCGTTGGCGGGGTATGGCTACACCTTC TRBV20-1 . . TRBJ1-2
CASSHRGAEGDTQYF TGTGCCAGCAGCCACCGAGGGGCGGAGGGTGATACGCAGTATTTT TRBV7-7 . . TRBJ2-3
CASSAQGRGDNEQFF TGTGCCAGCAGCGCCCAGGGGCGGGGGGACAATGAGCAGTTCTTC TRBV9 . TRBD2 TRBJ2-1
CAWRQDGYSGNTIYF TGTGCCTGGAGACAGGACGGATACTCTGGAAACACCATATATTTT TRBV30 . . TRBJ1-3
CASSDRGTGLTEKLFF TGTGCCAGCAGTGACCGGGGGACAGGGTTAACTGAAAAACTGTTTTTT TRBV2 . TRBD1 TRBJ1-4
CASSYSTGFQPQHF TGTGCCAGCAGTTACTCGACGGGATTTCAGCCCCAGCATTTT TRBV6-6 . . TRBJ1-5
CASSPIPGPWGETQYF TGTGCCAGCAGCCCAATCCCCGGGCCTTGGGGCGAGACCCAGTACTTC TRBV9 . . TRBJ2-5
CASSFPGLAGARTLNEQFF TGTGCCAGCAGTTTCCCGGGACTAGCGGGGGCCCGGACCCTCAATGAGCAGTTCTTC TRBV12-3/TRBV12-4 . TRBD2 TRBJ2-1
CASSLEGLAEETQYF TGTGCCAGCAGTTTGGAGGGACTAGCGGAAGAGACCCAGTACTTC TRBV12-3/TRBV12-4 . TRBD2 TRBJ2-5
CASNQDRLYNSPLHF TGTGCCAGCAACCAAGACAGGCTCTATAATTCACCCCTCCACTTT TRBV4-2 . . TRBJ1-6
CASTPEGGSYEQYF TGTGCCAGCACCCCGGAGGGGGGCTCCTACGAGCAGTACTTC TRBV6-5 once . TRBJ2-7
CASSLGTGYTF TGTGCCAGCAGTTTAGGCACTGGCTACACCTTC TRBV12-3/TRBV12-4 . . TRBJ1-2
CASTRDWGREKLFF TGTGCCAGCACTAGGGACTGGGGACGAGAAAAACTGTTTTTT TRBV27 once . TRBJ1-4
CASSLTGNLETQYF TGTGCCAGCAGTCTGACGGGGAATCTAGAGACCCAGTACTTC TRBV25-1 . . TRBJ2-5
CASSPGLESIDTQYF TGTGCCAGCTCACCGGGACTAGAGTCCATAGATACGCAGTATTTT TRBV18 . TRBD2 TRBJ2-3
CSARGGYGTEAFF TGCAGTGCTAGGGGGGGCTACGGCACTGAAGCTTTCTTT TRBV20-1 . . TRBJ1-1
CASSVTGRGTDTQYF TGTGCCAGCAGCGTAACGGGGAGGGGCACAGATACGCAGTATTTT TRBV9 . TRBD2 TRBJ2-3
CASSARSSTDTQYF TGTGCCAGCAGTGCACGTAGTAGCACAGATACGCAGTATTTT TRBV6-1 once . TRBJ2-3
CASSLLGRGPQETQYF TGTGCCAGCAGCTTGCTGGGAAGGGGTCCCCAAGAGACCCAGTACTTC TRBV7-9 . . TRBJ2-5
CSASRRPEDGSNYGYTF TGCAGTGCTAGCAGAAGGCCCGAAGACGGGTCTAACTATGGCTACACCTTC TRBV20-1 . . TRBJ1-2
CASSPLERQETQYF TGTGCCAGCAGCCCCCTGGAGCGGCAAGAGACCCAGTACTTC TRBV3-1 . . TRBJ2-5
CASSLRGQRASGGGNEQFF TGTGCCAGCAGCTTGCGTGGACAGCGGGCTAGCGGGGGAGGTAATGAGCAGTTCTTC TRBV5-4 . TRBD2 TRBJ2-1
CAWNELTSTDTQYF TGTGCCTGGAACGAGCTCACTAGCACAGATACGCAGTATTTT TRBV30 . . TRBJ2-3
CASRRTGDQPQHF TGTGCCAGCAGACGGACAGGGGACCAGCCCCAGCATTTT TRBV12-3/TRBV12-4 . TRBD1 TRBJ1-5
CASSLEGAFGANVLTF TGTGCCAGCAGCCTCGAGGGGGCATTTGGGGCCAACGTCCTGACTTTC TRBV7-9 . TRBD1 TRBJ2-6
CASSQERLAGGPYPYNEQFF TGTGCCAGCAGCCAAGAACGACTAGCGGGGGGGCCGTACCCCTACAATGAGCAGTTCTTC TRBV3-1 once TRBD2 TRBJ2-1
CASSRDTIYGYTF TGTGCCAGCAGCCGGGACACAATTTATGGCTACACCTTC TRBV5-6 . . TRBJ1-2
CASRLGTEAGEQYF TGTGCCAGCAGACTCGGGACAGAAGCGGGCGAGCAGTACTTC TRBV2 . . TRBJ2-7
CASSTGDYEQYF TGTGCCAGCAGCACGGGGGACTACGAGCAGTACTTC TRBV21-1 few . TRBJ2-7
CASSLSTVSNEAFF TGCGCCAGCAGCCTGTCTACAGTTTCGAATGAAGCTTTCTTT TRBV4-3 . . TRBJ1-1
CASSYSRNTEAFF TGTGCCAGCAGTTACTCTCGGAACACTGAAGCTTTCTTT TRBV6-5 . . TRBJ1-1
CASSYGDSFFTDTQYF TGTGCCAGCAGTTACGGGGACAGTTTCTTCACAGATACGCAGTATTTT TRBV6-6 . TRBD1 TRBJ2-3